The present T cell receptor beta chain was sequenced within a study of blood T cells in healthy people across ages. Points on this clonotype: Its antigen remains unknown. Sequence at one end of the junction differs from germline and may be a read error.

Primers used in a second PCR of about 7 to 11 cycles were a sample-barcoded 5' primer and a J-beta primer mix. One entry per CDR3 protein, called by TCRdb with MiXCR from the 5' RACE reads. This table has around 800,000 distinct CDR3 sequences, around two fifths appearing once. This CDR3 contains 13 residues. Study-wide results and caveats: Total diversity from one million sequenced T cells was likely underestimated. Per million T cells, TCR beta diversity dropped roughly linearly as age increased.

Material for sequencing was blood. This receptor was taken from a man in his sixties in good health. The gene calls are TRBV12-3 or TRBV12-4 and TRBJ2-3; no firm D call. CDR3 bases: TGTGCCAGCGTGGGCGCCTTTTTGGATAGGCAGTATTTT. Translating it yields CASVGAFLDRQYF.